The next 23 T cell receptor beta chains were all read from a single sample in a study of T cell clonality in common variable immunodeficiency. Data came from immunoSEQ multiplex PCR; TCRdb stores just in-frame clones and leaves some out. The data show tens of thousands of clones, with none appearing a single time. Sequencing was performed on peripheral blood mononuclear cells. Source of these receptors: a person aged 18-70 years in good health.

In its sample, this clone was seen a few times. The observed sequence ends 3 residues before the CDR3 terminus, with the missing tail filled in from the germline J gene. The chain uses TRBV7-2 and TRBJ1-5; D may be TRBD1 (5 bases). The CDR3 is 14 residues long. V was clipped by 1 base and J by 5 bases, with 9 bases between them. Germline V gives CDR1 SGHTA, CDR2 FQGNSA. The CDR3 loop reads CASSLVTGDQPQHF. The covered CDR3 bases are TGTGCCAGCAGCTTAGTTACAGGCGATCAGCCC.

This clone was counted only a few times. The read stops 3 residues short of the end of the CDR3; the missing end is completed from the germline J gene. The genes are TRBV6-2 or TRBV6-3 and TRBJ1-5, with 7 bases matching TRBD1. V lost 7 bases and J lost 7; bases outside the gene matches: 7. CDR3 length equals 13 residues. Germline V gene data show CDR1 as MNHEY and CDR2 as SVGEGT. CDR3 DNA, as far as it was read: TGTGCCAGCACAACAGGGGCAGGACAGCCC. This encodes CASTTGAGQP. The full-length CDR3 reads as CASTTGAGQPQHF.

This clone showed up many times. The read is 3 residues too short to cover the CDR3 end, so that end is filled in from the germline J gene. The chain combines TRBV4-2 with TRBJ1-5; 8 bases are a match to TRBD1. Germline V gene sequence: CDR1 LGHNA, CDR2 YNFKEQ. V gave up 1 base and J gave up 8 bases; unmatched junction bases: 4. The CDR3 consists of 14 residues. Partial CDR3 DNA: TGTGCCAGCAGCCAAGCAGGGGGCGTGGAGCCC. Residues: CASSQAGGVEP. The full CDR3 reads CASSQAGGVEPQHF.

This chain's CDR3 is CASSWQGQRNYGYTF. The DNA read from the CDR3 is TGTGCCAGCAGCTGGCAAGGACAGAGAAACTATGGC. This chain links TRBV7-9 with TRBJ1-2; possible D gene TRBD1, 6 bases. The read terminates 3 residues before the CDR3 end, so the remaining end is supplied by the germline J gene. CDR1 SEHNR and CDR2 FQNEAQ come from the germline V gene (reference sequence). CDR3 size: 15 residues. The V and J ends lost 4 bases and 2 bases respectively, with 14 bases between them.

This clone was observed many times. The read terminates 3 residues ahead of where the CDR3 ends, so the germline J gene completes it. The rearrangement links TRBV5-1 to TRBJ2-1, with TRBD1 identical over 7 bases. Per germline, CDR1 SGHRS and CDR2 YFSETQ. The CDR3 spans 15 residues. V lost 4 bases to trimming and J lost 0 bases; unmatched junction nucleotides: 4. Incomplete CDR3 DNA: TGCGCCAGCAGCCCAGGGACAGTCTCCTACAATGAG. Its translation is CASSPGTVSYNE. The full CDR3 reads CASSPGTVSYNEQFF.

This clone was observed at least ten times. Read data end 3 residues before the CDR3 end; the end is taken from the germline J gene. V and J are TRBV5-1 and TRBJ2-3, with D possibly being TRBD2 (6 bases). The CDR3 loop spans 13 amino acids. Trimming shortened V by 4 bases and J by 1 base, and 7 bases separated the two germline ends. Looked up from germline, CDR1 is SGHRS and CDR2 is YFSETQ. Here the CDR3 reads CASSPGGTDTQYF. CDR3 DNA (partial): TGCGCCAGCAGCCCGGGGGGCACAGATACG.

This clone has ten or more counts. The read falls 3 residues short of the CDR3 end, and the missing part is taken from the germline J gene. J is TRBJ2-7 and V is TRBV12-3 or TRBV12-4, with D possibly matching TRBD2 (6 bases). The CDR3 is made up of 13 amino acids. V was cut by 3 bases and J by 2 bases, with 8 bases left in between. Incomplete CDR3 DNA: TGTGCCAGCAGTTTTGGCGGGACCTACGAG. Translated: CASSFGGTYE. The CDR3 in full is CASSFGGTYEQYF.

This clone was seen repeatedly, ten times or more. The missing CDR3 end, 3 residues past where the read stops, is filled in from the germline J gene. The chain is built from TRBV29-1 and TRBJ1-1; a possible D gene is TRBD1 (6 bases). CDR1 is SQVTM, CDR2 ANQGSEA, per germline. CDR3 length equals 13 residues. V was cut by 7 bases and J by 1 base, with 13 bases left in between. CDR3 amino acids: CSGTTGQNTEAFF. The covered CDR3 bases are TGCAGCGGCACGACAGGCCAGAACACTGAA.

The sequenced part of the CDR3 DNA is TGCAGCAGTAGAAGCGGGGGGTTTCAAGAGACG. Its protein product is CSSRSGGFQET. The whole CDR3 sequence reads CSSRSGGFQETQYF. The genes are TRBV29-1 and TRBJ2-3, with TRBD2 matching over 9 bases. The DNA ends 3 residues before the CDR3 does, and the rest of the CDR3 is filled in from the germline J gene. The CDR3 spans 14 residues. Germline CDR1 and CDR2: SQVTM and ANQGSEA.

Regarding this clone: A junction boundary mismatches the germline segment, possibly from a read error. The same CDR3 also results from other DNA sequences found in this sample. The sequenced part of the CDR3 DNA is TGCGCCAGCAGCTCGGACAGGGAATCCGAG. This codes for CASSSDRESE. In full, the CDR3 reads CASSSDRESEQYF. The genes are TRBV7-2 and TRBJ2-7; 8 bases are a match to TRBD1. The CDR3 goes on 3 residues after the read ends, and that part is filled in from the germline J gene. The CDR3 is made up of 13 amino acids. Germline lookup yields CDR1 SGHTA and CDR2 FQGNSA.

This clone has at least ten counts. The CDR3 end is not reached by the read, which stops 3 residues before it; the germline J gene fills it in. The genes are TRBV5-1 and TRBJ2-2; perhaps TRBD1 as D (5 bases). This CDR3 is 14 amino acids long. Trimming took off 4 bases at V and 6 bases at J, with 13 bases between the two ends. In germline, CDR1 is SGHRS, CDR2 YFSETQ. CDR3 DNA (partial): TGCGCCAGCAGCCCGGTAAGGGGTGCCGGGGAG. Translated, it gives CASSPVRGAGE. The entire CDR3 is CASSPVRGAGELFF.

This clone was seen at least ten times. The sequenced fragment ends 3 residues before the CDR3 boundary, so the rest is inferred from the germline J gene. The genes are TRBV7-3 and TRBJ2-1; D perhaps matches TRBD2 (6 bases). CDR1 and CDR2 (germline): SGHTA, FQGTGA. This CDR3 contains 17 residues. The V end lost 2 bases, the J end lost 6 bases, and 20 bases lay between the germline ends. Partial CDR3 DNA: TGTGCCAGCAGCTTAGGAACGGGAGCAGGGTTCGGCAATGAG. Residues: CASSLGTGAGFGNE. The CDR3, in full, reads CASSLGTGAGFGNEQFF.

There are many counts of this clone. At one end, the junction sequence differs from germline, possibly due to a read error. The CDR3 extends 3 residues past the end of the read, so its final part is completed from the germline J gene. The chain has TRBV20-1 and TRBJ2-1; TRBD2 matches at 8 bases. The CDR3 spans 15 residues. The V gene's germline CDR1 is DFQATT and CDR2 SNEGSKA (reference sequence). The sequenced part of the CDR3 DNA is TGTGCTTGGGGGGGTAGCGGGAAAGGCGGCAATGAG. Encoded protein: CAWGGSGKGGNE. The whole CDR3 sequence is CAWGGSGKGGNEQFF.

Many counts were recorded for this clone. Coverage ceases 3 residues before the CDR3 finishes, and the germline J gene fills in the end. V and J are TRBV5-1 and TRBJ2-5; D may be TRBD2 (5 bases). Trimming cost V 0 bases and J 2 bases, with 11 bases left between them. The V gene's germline CDR1 is SGHRS and CDR2 YFSETQ. The length of the CDR3 is 15 residues. The CDR3 bases that were read are TGCGCCAGCAGCTTGGGAAGCGGAAATCAAGAGACC. Its protein is CASSLGSGNQET. The complete CDR3 protein is CASSLGSGNQETQYF.

CDR3 in amino acids: CSAMQALPYEQYF. CDR3 DNA (partial): TGCAGTGCTATGCAGGCGTTACCCTACGAG. This chain uses TRBV20-1 with TRBJ2-7; D gene unclear. The missing CDR3 end, 3 residues past where the read stops, is filled in from the germline J gene. The germline V gene encodes CDR1 DFQATT and CDR2 SNEGSKA (reference sequence). V was cut by 4 bases and J by 2 bases, with 12 bases left in between. This CDR3 region has 13 residues.

This clone was observed at least ten times. CDR3 residues: CASSPSGGQADTQYF. CDR3 DNA, as far as it was read: TGTGCCAGCAGCCCTAGCGGGGGGCAAGCAGATACG. The chain has TRBV5-6 and TRBJ2-3; 11 nucleotides line up with TRBD2. The read ends 3 residues early relative to the CDR3; the germline J gene fills the gap. CDR3 size: 15 residues. CDR1 and CDR2 (germline): SGHDT, YYEEEE. Trimming cost V 4 bases and J 4 bases; bases outside gene matches: 5.

This clone was counted at least ten times. Read data end 3 residues before the CDR3 end; the end is taken from the germline J gene. J is TRBJ2-5 and V is TRBV20-1; perhaps D is TRBD1 or TRBD2 (7 bases each). The CDR3 is 13 amino acids. CDR1 DFQATT and CDR2 SNEGSKA come from the germline V gene (reference sequence). Trimming shortened V by 6 bases and J by 5 bases, and 16 bases separated the two germline ends. Incomplete CDR3 DNA: TGCAGTGCCACAAACAGGGGAGGGGAGACC. Translating gives CSATNRGGET. The entire CDR3 sequence reads CSATNRGGETQYF.

Comments on this clone: The CDR3 end falls 3 residues outside the read, so it is completed with the germline J gene. The chain is built from TRBV5-1 and TRBJ1-5; maybe TRBD1 (6 bases). The CDR3 loop spans 15 amino acids. The germline V gene has CDR1 SGHRS and CDR2 YFSETQ. V lost 4 bases and J 5 bases, leaving 16 bases between the germline ends. The CDR3 loop reads CASSPDGTIYQPQHF. The sequenced CDR3 bases are TGCGCCAGCAGCCCGGACGGGACAATTTATCAGCCC.

This clone was observed at least ten times. The read is 3 residues too short to cover the CDR3 end, so that end is filled in from the germline J gene. The chain employs TRBV7-3 and TRBJ1-1; D is ambiguous. This CDR3 region has 15 residues. V lost 4 bases and J 2 bases, leaving 14 bases between the germline ends. From germline, CDR1 is SGHTA and CDR2 FQGTGA. The sequenced CDR3 bases are TGTGCCAGCAGCTCCGGAGGGCCGAGAAACACTGAA. Amino acids: CASSSGGPRNTE. The full CDR3 sequence reads CASSSGGPRNTEAFF. Full variable domain (outside the CDR3, taken from reference TRBV7-3 and TRBJ1-1): GAGVSQTPSNKVTEKGKYVELRCDPISGHTALYWYRQSLGQGPEFLIYFQGTGAADDSGLPNDRFFAVRPEGSVSTLKIQRTERGDSAVYLCASSSGGPRNTEAFFGQGTRLTVV.

This clone was detected ten times or more. This CDR3 is CASIIPPTGRSTDTQYF. CDR3 DNA, as far as it was read: TGCGCCAGCATTATCCCCCCGACAGGGAGAAGCACAGATACG. The rearrangement links TRBV23-1 to TRBJ2-3; 7 bases map to TRBD1. The read stops 3 residues short of the end of the CDR3; the missing end is completed from the germline J gene. TRBV23-1 falls under the ORF class, with uncertain function. With V trimmed by 7 bases and J by 0 bases, 13 bases remained unmatched. There are 17 residues in the CDR3.

There are a few counts of this clone. The CDR3 end is not reached by the read, which stops 3 residues before it; the germline J gene fills it in. The chain carries TRBV20-1 and TRBJ2-7, with a possible D match to TRBD1 (5 bases). CDR1 is DFQATT, CDR2 SNEGSKA, per germline (reference sequence). Trimming pared 0 bases from V and 2 bases from J, leaving 20 bases between. The CDR3 extends over 17 amino acids. This CDR3 reads CSARDQGAPQSAYEQYF. CDR3 bases read: TGCAGTGCTAGAGACCAAGGGGCCCCTCAATCGGCCTACGAG.

In its sample, this clone was seen many times. The read comes to an end 3 residues before the CDR3 does, leaving the germline J gene to fill in the end. The chain links TRBV6-2 or TRBV6-3 to TRBJ1-1, with a weak D call TRBD1 (6 bases). Germline lookup yields CDR1 MNHEY and CDR2 SVGEGT. The CDR3 runs to 15 residues. V gave up 5 bases and J gave up 3 bases, with 16 bases separating them. CDR3 sequence: CASSTGRLMDTEAFF. The CDR3 DNA, read in part, is TGTGCCAGCAGTACAGGGCGTCTTATGGACACTGAA.

In this sample, this clone turned up many times. The read halts 3 residues ahead of the CDR3 end, with the missing end drawn from the germline J gene. V gene TRBV5-1 combines with J gene TRBJ1-2; the D gene is possibly TRBD1 (5 bases). Looked up from germline, CDR1 is SGHRS and CDR2 is YFSETQ. The germline V and J ends were trimmed by 3 bases and 2 bases, with 17 bases remaining between them. CDR3 length: 16 amino acids. The CDR3: CASSYRGAESNYGYTF. Partial CDR3 DNA: TGCGCCAGCAGCTATAGGGGCGCCGAATCAAACTATGGC.